The sequence of this TCR beta chain was determined in a study of OX40 agonist ivuxolimab in advanced cancers. For the study in its entirety: Ivuxolimab, which targeted the costimulatory receptor OX40 (CD134), was an agonistic, fully human IgG2 monoclonal antibody. Intravenous ivuxolimab was administered to patients every 2 weeks at six dose levels: 0.01, 0.1, 0.3, 1.5, 3 and 10 mg/kg. Of the approximately 50 patients in dose escalation, about 20 had hepatocellular carcinoma, about 15 had melanoma, 9 had renal cell carcinoma and 9 had head and neck cancer. In the dose-escalation cohort, roughly 80% of patients were male, and the mean age was around 60 years, with a range of roughly 20 to 80. Patients were allowed to have had prior anti-PD-1, anti-PD-L1 or anti-CTLA-4 therapy, and about 40% of the dose-escalation patients had been treated with checkpoint inhibitors. Three dose-escalation patients achieved partial responses, one with hepatocellular carcinoma and two with cutaneous melanoma. The point of sequencing TCRbeta in the periphery was to test whether ivuxolimab changed TCR sequence diversity and drove clonal T-cell expansion. The paper covers the monotherapy dose-escalation part of the phase I ivuxolimab trial, which included N of about 56 patients. Overall study results and their limits: Clonal expansion of both CD4+ and CD8+ blood T cells was observed from baseline to week 6 at doses 0.1 to 3.0 mg/kg. In the 0.1-3.0 mg/kg groups, partial responders had among the lowest normalized peripheral clonal expansion, particularly in CD8+ T cells. After ivuxolimab, more expanded clones were found on average in CD8+ T cells than in CD4+ T cells. Low levels of normalized T-cell clonal expansion were also seen in some patients who did not respond. Which antigens the clonally expanded peripheral T cells were specific for was not determined.

For this clone: Its antigen remains unidentified. One base away there is no much larger clone; base qualities are not given.

Genomic DNA was isolated from the sorted cells so that the TCRbeta CDR3 region could be sequenced. TCRbeta CDR3 regions were sequenced using the immunoSEQ Assay. Here the immuneACCESS table is served through TCRdb, limited to in-frame sequences with V and J called. Missing clones are a known gap in these copies; in checked studies unresolved V genes cover under half, and the rest lacks a known reason. This sample gives some 45,000 clones in total; 84% of them show up just once. The top ten hold 2.6% of the sample. The cysteine opens and the phenylalanine closes a CDR3 of 15 amino acids. Only the CDR3 portion is preserved as DNA: 45 bases, with reading frame beginning at the first base. According to the germline V gene (reference sequence), CDR1 reads LNHDA and CDR2 reads SQIVND. The V and J ends are trimmed by 8 bases and 2 bases, leaving 13 bases between them. Patients with a history of autoimmune disease or receiving systemic immunosuppression were excluded from the trial. In every dose cohort, peripheral blood was drawn for TCR sequencing at baseline, cycle 4 day 1, and cycle 7 day 1. The samples were drawn from a first-in-human, open-label, multicenter phase I dose-escalation trial of ivuxolimab. Adults with locally advanced or metastatic melanoma, renal cell, hepatocellular, or head and neck squamous cell carcinoma were enrolled in the trial. Before TCR sequencing, CD4+ T cells and CD8+ T cells were sorted from peripheral blood as separate populations.

This sequence originates from an adult with an advanced solid tumor such as melanoma, head and neck, liver or kidney cancer. The sequence links TRBV19 to TRBJ1-6, with no confident D gene call. The specimen was CD4+ or CD8+ T cells sorted from blood, collected in a trial of the OX40 agonist ivuxolimab. CDR3 sequence: CASRSKETYNSPLHF. The base sequence is TGTGCCAGTCGGAGTAAGGAGACCTATAATTCACCCCTCCACTTT.